This entry describes one T cell receptor beta chain. In the original workflow: Scientists estimated how many nucleated cells there were by amplifying reference gene primers. Measured with immunoSEQ multiplex PCR; TCRdb has only the in-frame clones, and not every one. V and J calls and clone size are copied from that table; D and trimming were computed from the DNA. The sample has more than 90,000 clones, over 80% seen once. The data are from a study of blood T cell repertoires in COVID-19. The overall study: The study drew acute and convalescent COVID-19 samples from the United States, Italy and Spain. T cells, B-cell-depleted T cells, or PBMCs supplied cDNA or gDNA.

Sequencing was done on a sample of peripheral blood. The clonotype originates from a woman in her 70s with acute or convalescent COVID-19.

The CDR3 DNA follows: TGCAGCGCGAGGACCACGGGGGAAAAACTGTTTTTT. It encodes CSARTTGEKLFF. This chain uses TRBV29-1 with TRBJ1-4; no firm D call. The ends were cut back, 7 bases at V and 8 bases at J, with 14 bases in the middle. The germline gives CDR1 SQVTM, CDR2 ANQGSEA. The CDR3 is 12 residues long.